The present T cell receptor (beta chain) was sequenced within a study of technical replicates of blood from several donors (dated by TCRdb to 2016 to 2017). To note about this clone: Its specific antigen is unknown. It has no much larger one-base neighbor in the sample; base qualities were not kept.

Library preparation was by the immunoSEQ multiplex PCR assay. As stored in TCRdb, this immuneACCESS dataset retains in-frame rearrangements with V and J assigned. A fraction of the clones does not appear; measured against another copy, unresolved V genes explain less than half of the discrepancy, and the remainder lacks a known reason. For this sample there are under 95,000 clones; about 93% appear just once. The ten largest clones take up 0.25% of the sample. The germline V gene specifies SGHRS as CDR1 and YFSETQ as CDR2. V is clipped by 4 bases and J by 3 bases, and the sequence between their germline boundaries is 10 bases long. The CDR3 contains 13 residues, cysteine and phenylalanine counted. Only CDR3 DNA is held: 39 bases, read in frame from base 1.

Sequences were obtained from T cells isolated from PBMCs. The V and J segments used are TRBV5-1 and TRBJ1-1; perhaps TRBD1 is the D gene, with 5 bases matching. The sequence derives from a human donor in good health. In nucleotides, the sequence is TGCGCCAGCAGCCTTGACAGAGACACTGAAGCTTTCTTT. This translates into CASSLDRDTEAFF.